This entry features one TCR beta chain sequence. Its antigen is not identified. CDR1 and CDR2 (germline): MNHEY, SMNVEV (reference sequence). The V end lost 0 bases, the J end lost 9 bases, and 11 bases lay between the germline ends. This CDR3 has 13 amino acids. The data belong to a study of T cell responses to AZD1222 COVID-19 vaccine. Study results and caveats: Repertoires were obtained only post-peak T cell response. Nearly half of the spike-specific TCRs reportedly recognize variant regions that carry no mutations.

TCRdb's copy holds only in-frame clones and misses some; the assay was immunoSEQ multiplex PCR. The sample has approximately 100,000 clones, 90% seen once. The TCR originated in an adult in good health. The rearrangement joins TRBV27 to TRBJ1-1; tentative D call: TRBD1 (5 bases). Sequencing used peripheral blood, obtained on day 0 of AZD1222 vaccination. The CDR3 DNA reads TGTGCCAGCAGTTTATCGAGCGGGACCCAAGCTTTCTTT. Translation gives CASSLSSGTQAFF.